This T cell receptor beta chain was identified during a study of blood T cell repertoires in COVID-19. Study details: Acute and convalescent COVID-19 specimens originated in the United States, Italy and Spain.

CDR3 length equals 18 residues. V was pared by 5 bases and J by 8 bases, with 25 bases between. CDR1 is MDHEN, CDR2 SYDVKM, per germline. TCRdb's copy holds only in-frame clones and misses some; the assay was immunoSEQ multiplex PCR. Here the sample spans around 300,000 clones, about 85% being singletons. V and J are TRBV28 and TRBJ1-6; D uncertain. The TCR comes from a human donor in a cohort sampled during active COVID-19. Specimen: peripheral blood. The CDR3 here is CASSPWEGGTYTYSPLHF. The CDR3 DNA follows: TGTGCCAGCAGTCCATGGGAGGGAGGAACTTATACTTATTCACCCCTCCACTTT.